The source of this T cell receptor beta chain is a study of blood T cell repertoires in COVID-19. Looking at the study overall: COVID-19 samples, acute and convalescent, were from the United States, Italy and Spain. T cells, B-cell-depleted T cells, or PBMCs supplied cDNA or gDNA.

Each participant's cohort was designated according to participant-reported clinical history. This clone was counted once. Sequencing used immunoSEQ multiplex PCR; TCRdb keeps in-frame clones, though not all of them. The repertoire holds roughly 200,000 clones, with about 82% as singletons. With 6 bases removed from V and 4 bases from J, the gap between germline ends came to 10 bases. The CDR3 totals 12 residues. Germline CDR1 is MDHEN and CDR2 is SYDVKM. The gene calls are TRBV28 and TRBJ2-7; no clear D gene. This TCR was sampled from a man aged 35-49 years with acute COVID-19. The source material was PBMCs or T cells enriched from blood (not recorded which). CDR3 in DNA: TGTGCCAGCAGAAACCCCGGGTACGAGCAGTACTTC. This sequence encodes CASRNPGYEQYF.